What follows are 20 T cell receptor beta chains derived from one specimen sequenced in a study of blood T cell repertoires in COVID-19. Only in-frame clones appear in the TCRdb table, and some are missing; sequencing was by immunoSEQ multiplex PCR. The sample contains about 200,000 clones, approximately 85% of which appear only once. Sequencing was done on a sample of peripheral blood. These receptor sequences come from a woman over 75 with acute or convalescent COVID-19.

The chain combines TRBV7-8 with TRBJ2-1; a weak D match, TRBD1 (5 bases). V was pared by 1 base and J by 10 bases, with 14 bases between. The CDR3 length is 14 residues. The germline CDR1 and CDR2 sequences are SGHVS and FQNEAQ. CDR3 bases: TGTGCCAGCAGCTTAGGGTACTCAGGGCACGAGCAGTTCTTC. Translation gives CASSLGYSGHEQFF.

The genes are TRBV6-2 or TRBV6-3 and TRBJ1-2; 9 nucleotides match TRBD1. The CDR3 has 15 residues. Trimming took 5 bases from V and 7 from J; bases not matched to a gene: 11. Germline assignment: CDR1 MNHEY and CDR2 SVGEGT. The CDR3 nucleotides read TGTGCCAGCAGTCAGACTGCGGACAGGGGTGTTGGCTACACCTTC. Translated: CASSQTADRGVGYTF.

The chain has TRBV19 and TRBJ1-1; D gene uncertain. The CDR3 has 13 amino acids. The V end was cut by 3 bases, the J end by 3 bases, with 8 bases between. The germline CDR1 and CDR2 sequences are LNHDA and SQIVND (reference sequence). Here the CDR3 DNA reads TGTGCCAGTAGTATTCGTCCGGACACTGAAGCTTTCTTT. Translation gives CASSIRPDTEAFF.

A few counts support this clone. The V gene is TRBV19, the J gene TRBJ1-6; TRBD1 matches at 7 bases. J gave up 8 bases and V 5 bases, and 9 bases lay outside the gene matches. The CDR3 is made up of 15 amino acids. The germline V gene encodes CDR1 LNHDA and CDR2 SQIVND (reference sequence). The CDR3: CASSWQGDFDSPLHF. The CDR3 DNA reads TGTGCCAGTAGTTGGCAGGGGGATTTTGATTCACCCCTCCACTTT.

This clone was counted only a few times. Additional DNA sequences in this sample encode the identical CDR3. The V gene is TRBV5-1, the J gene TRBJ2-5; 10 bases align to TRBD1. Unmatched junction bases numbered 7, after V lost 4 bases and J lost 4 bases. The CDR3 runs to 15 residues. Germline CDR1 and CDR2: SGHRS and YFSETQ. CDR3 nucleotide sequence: TGCGCCAGCAGCCTCCGGGACAGGGGTAGAGAGACCCAGTACTTC. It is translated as CASSLRDRGRETQYF.

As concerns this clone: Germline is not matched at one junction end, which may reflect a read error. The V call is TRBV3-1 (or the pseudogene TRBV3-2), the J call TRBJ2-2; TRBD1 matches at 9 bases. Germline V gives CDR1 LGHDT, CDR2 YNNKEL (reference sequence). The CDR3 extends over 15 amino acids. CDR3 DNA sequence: TGTGCCAGCACCCAAGGGACAGGGAGTTCCGGGGAGCTGTTTTTT. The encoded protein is CASTQGTGSSGELFF.

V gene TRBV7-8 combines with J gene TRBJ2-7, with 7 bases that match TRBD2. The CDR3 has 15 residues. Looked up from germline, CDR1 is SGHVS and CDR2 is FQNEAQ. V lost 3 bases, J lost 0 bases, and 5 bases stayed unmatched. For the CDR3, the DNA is TGTGCCAGCAGCTTCCTAGCGGACCTCTCCTACGAGCAGTACTTC. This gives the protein CASSFLADLSYEQYF. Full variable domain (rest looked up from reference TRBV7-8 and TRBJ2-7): GAGVSQSPRYKVAKRGQDVALRCDPISGHVSLFWYQQALGQGPEFLTYFQNEAQLDKSGLPSDRFFAERPEGSVSTLKIQRTQQEDSAVYLCASSFLADLSYEQYFGPGTRLTVT.

This CDR3 reads CASSQQGEEQYF. In DNA form, the CDR3 reads TGCGCCAGCAGCCAACAGGGTGAGGAGCAGTACTTC. This sequence joins TRBV5-1 and TRBJ2-7; tentative D call: TRBD1 (6 bases). The CDR3 extends over 12 amino acids. Trimming took off 4 bases at V and 7 bases at J, with 12 bases between the two ends. Germline values: CDR1 SGHRS, CDR2 YFSETQ. The full variable domain, in which reference TRBV5-1 and TRBJ2-7 provide the parts outside the CDR3, is KAGVTQTPRYLIKTRGQQVTLSCSPISGHRSVSWYQQTPGQGLQFLFEYFSETQRNKGNFPGRFSGRQFSNSRSEMNVSTLELGDSALYLCASSQQGEEQYFGPGTRLTVT.

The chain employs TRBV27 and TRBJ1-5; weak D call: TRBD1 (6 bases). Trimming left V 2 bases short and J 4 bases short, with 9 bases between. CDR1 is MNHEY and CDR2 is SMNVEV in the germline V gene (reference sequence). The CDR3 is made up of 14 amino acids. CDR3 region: CASSLNRVNQPQHF. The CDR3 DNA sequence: TGTGCCAGCAGTTTAAACAGGGTAAATCAGCCCCAGCATTTT.

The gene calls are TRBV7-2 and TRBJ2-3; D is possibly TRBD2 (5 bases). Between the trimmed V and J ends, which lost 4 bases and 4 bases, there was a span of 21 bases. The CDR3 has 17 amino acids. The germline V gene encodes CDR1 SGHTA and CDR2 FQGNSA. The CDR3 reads CASSSPLGRAIADTQYF. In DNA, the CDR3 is TGTGCCAGCAGCTCCCCCTTAGGGCGGGCCATCGCAGATACGCAGTATTTT.

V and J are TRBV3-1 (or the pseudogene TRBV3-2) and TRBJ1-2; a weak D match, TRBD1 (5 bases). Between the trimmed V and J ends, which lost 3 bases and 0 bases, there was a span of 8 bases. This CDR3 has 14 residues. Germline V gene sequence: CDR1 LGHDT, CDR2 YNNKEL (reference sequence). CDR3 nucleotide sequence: TGTGCCAGCAGCCAGGGGCGGCCTAACTATGGCTACACCTTC. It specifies CASSQGRPNYGYTF.

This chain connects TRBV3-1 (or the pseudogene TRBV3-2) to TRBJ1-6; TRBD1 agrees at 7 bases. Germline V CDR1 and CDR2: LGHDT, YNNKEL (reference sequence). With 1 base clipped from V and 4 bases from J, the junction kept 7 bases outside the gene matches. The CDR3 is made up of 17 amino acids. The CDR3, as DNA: TGTGCCAGCAGCCAAGTCTGGACAGGTTCTTATAATTCACCCCTCCACTTT. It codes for CASSQVWTGSYNSPLHF.

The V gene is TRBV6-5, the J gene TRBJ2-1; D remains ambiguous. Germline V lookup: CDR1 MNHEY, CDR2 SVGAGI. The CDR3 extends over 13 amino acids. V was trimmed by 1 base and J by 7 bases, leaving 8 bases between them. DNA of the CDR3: TGTGCCAGCAGTTACTATAGTGTAAATGAGCAGTTCTTC. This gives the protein CASSYYSVNEQFF.

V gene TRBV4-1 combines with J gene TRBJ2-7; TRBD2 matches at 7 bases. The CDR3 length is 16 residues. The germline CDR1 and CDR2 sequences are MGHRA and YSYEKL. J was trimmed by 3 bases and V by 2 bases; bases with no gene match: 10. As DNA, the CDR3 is TGCGCCAGCAGCCAAACGCGGGAGAGTCGCCTCTACGAGCAGTACTTC. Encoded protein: CASSQTRESRLYEQYF.

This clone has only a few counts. CDR3 coding DNA: TGCGCCAGCAGCGAAGGACTAGCGGGAGGAGAGACCCAGTACTTC. Encoded protein: CASSEGLAGGETQYF. The chain joins TRBV10-1 to TRBJ2-5; 14 positions match TRBD2. The germline CDR1 and CDR2 sequences are WNHNN and SYGVQD (reference sequence). The CDR3 loop spans 15 amino acids. Trimming at V came to 6 bases and at J to 4 bases, leaving 4 bases not matched to a gene.

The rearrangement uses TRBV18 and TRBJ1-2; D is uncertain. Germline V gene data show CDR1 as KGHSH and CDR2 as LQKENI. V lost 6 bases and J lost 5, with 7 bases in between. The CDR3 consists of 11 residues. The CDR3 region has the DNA TGTGCCAGCTCCACGGAGTATGGCTACACCTTC. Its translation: CASSTEYGYTF.

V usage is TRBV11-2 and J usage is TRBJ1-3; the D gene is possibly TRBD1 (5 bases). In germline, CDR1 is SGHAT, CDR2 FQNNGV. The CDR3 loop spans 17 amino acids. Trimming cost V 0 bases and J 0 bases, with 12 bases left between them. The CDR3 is CASSLEQALGSGNTIYF. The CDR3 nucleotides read TGTGCCAGCAGCTTAGAACAGGCCCTTGGCTCTGGAAACACCATATATTTT.

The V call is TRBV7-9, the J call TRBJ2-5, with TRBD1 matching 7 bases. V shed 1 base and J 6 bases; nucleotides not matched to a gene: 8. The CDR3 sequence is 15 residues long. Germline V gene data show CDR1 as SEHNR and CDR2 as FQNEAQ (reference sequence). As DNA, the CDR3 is TGTGCCAGCAGCTTAGGCGTTGACAGGGCGCAGACCCAGTACTTC. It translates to CASSLGVDRAQTQYF.

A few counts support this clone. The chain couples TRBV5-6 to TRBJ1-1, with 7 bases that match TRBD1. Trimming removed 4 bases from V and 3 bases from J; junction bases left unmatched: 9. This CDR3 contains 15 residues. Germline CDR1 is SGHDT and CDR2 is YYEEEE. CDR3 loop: CASSPKDRLYTEAFF. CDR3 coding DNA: TGTGCCAGCAGCCCAAAGGACAGGTTATACACTGAAGCTTTCTTT.

The CDR3 DNA follows: TGTGCCAGCTCGGGCACTGAAGCTTTCTTT. This gives the protein CASSGTEAFF. The chain couples TRBV12-3 or TRBV12-4 to TRBJ1-1; D is ambiguous. This CDR3 spans 10 amino acids. V was clipped by 8 bases and J by 4 bases, with 5 bases between them.